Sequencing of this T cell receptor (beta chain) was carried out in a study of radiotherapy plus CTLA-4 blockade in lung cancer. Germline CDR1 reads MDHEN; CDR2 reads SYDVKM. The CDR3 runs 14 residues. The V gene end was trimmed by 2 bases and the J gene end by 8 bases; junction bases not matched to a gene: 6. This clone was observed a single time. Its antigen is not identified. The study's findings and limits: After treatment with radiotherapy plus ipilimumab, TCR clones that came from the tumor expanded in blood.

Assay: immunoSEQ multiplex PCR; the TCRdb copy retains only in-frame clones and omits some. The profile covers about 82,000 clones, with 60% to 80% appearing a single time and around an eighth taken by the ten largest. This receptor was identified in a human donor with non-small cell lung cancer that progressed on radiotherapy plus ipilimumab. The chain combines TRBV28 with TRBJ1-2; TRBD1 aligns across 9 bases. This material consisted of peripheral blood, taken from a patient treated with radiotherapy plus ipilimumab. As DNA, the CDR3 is TGTGCCAGCAGTTTAACAGGGGGCGGTGAAGGCTACACCTTC. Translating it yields CASSLTGGGEGYTF.